The 12 T cell receptor beta chains presented below share a single source sample, sequenced in a study of shared clonotypes between healthy human individuals. The data were produced by immunoSEQ multiplex PCR, yet TCRdb's version contains in-frame clones alone and is incomplete. Of 470,000 or so clones in the sample, around 85% were seen once. Material: PBMCs. The receptors stem from a woman aged 40 to 49 in good health. Some clones in this sample may be carry-over from other donors' samples.

The chain couples TRBV7-9 to TRBJ2-7; a weak D match, TRBD2 (6 bases). The length of the CDR3 is 14 residues. Trimming took off 6 bases at V and 0 bases at J, with 12 bases between the two ends. Germline V lookup: CDR1 SEHNR, CDR2 FQNEAQ (reference sequence). The CDR3 sequence: CASSLEGSSYEQYF. For the CDR3, the DNA is TGTGCCAGCAGTTTGGAGGGGAGCTCCTACGAGCAGTACTTC. Together with reference TRBV7-9 and TRBJ2-7, the CDR3 gives the full variable domain: DTGVSQNPRHKITKRGQNVTFRCDPISEHNRLYWYRQTLGQGPEFLTYFQNEAQLEKSRLLSDRFSAERPKGSFSTLEIQRTEQGDSAMYLCASSLEGSSYEQYFGPGTRLTVT.

This chain uses TRBV10-1 with TRBJ2-3; 10 bases align to TRBD2. The CDR3 length is 18 residues. Germline assignment: CDR1 WNHNN and CDR2 SYGVQD (reference sequence). Germline trimming cut 6 bases from V and 4 bases from J; bases unmatched to any gene: 16. The CDR3 is CASRVPGLAPHQADTQYF. CDR3 nucleotides: TGCGCCAGCAGGGTCCCGGGACTAGCGCCCCATCAGGCAGATACGCAGTATTTT.

The chain employs TRBV5-4 and TRBJ2-3; 11 nucleotides match TRBD2. Germline assignment: CDR1 SGHNT and CDR2 YYREEE (reference sequence). The CDR3 spans 15 residues. V was clipped by 4 bases and J by 3 bases; unmatched bases: 4. The chain's CDR3 is CASSKLAGDTDTQYF. The DNA of the CDR3 is TGTGCCAGCAGCAAACTAGCGGGAGATACAGATACGCAGTATTTT.

This chain uses TRBV5-1 with TRBJ2-7; 10 nucleotides line up with TRBD1. CDR3 length equals 14 residues. CDR1 and CDR2 (germline): SGHRS, YFSETQ. Trimming took 4 bases from V and 5 from J; bases not matched to a gene: 6. The CDR3: CASSPGQGIHEQYF. CDR3 DNA sequence: TGCGCCAGCAGCCCGGGACAGGGGATACACGAGCAGTACTTC. The variable domain in full, completed from reference TRBV5-1 and TRBJ2-7, reads KAGVTQTPRYLIKTRGQQVTLSCSPISGHRSVSWYQQTPGQGLQFLFEYFSETQRNKGNFPGRFSGRQFSNSRSEMNVSTLELGDSALYLCASSPGQGIHEQYFGPGTRLTVT.

This chain uses TRBV6-1 with TRBJ2-2, with unresolved D. This CDR3 has 15 amino acids. The V and J ends lost 0 bases and 0 bases respectively, with 5 bases between them. The germline CDR1 and CDR2 sequences are MNHNS and SASEGT. The CDR3 loop reads CASSEAPANTGELFF. The CDR3 DNA sequence: TGTGCCAGCAGTGAAGCGCCGGCGAACACCGGGGAGCTGTTTTTT.

This chain joins TRBV7-8 and TRBJ1-3; D ambiguous. The ends were cut back, 5 bases at V and 9 bases at J, with 14 bases in the middle. CDR1 is SGHVS, CDR2 FQNEAQ, per germline. The CDR3 is 13 amino acids. This CDR3 is CASSPGSAATIYF. The CDR3 DNA sequence: TGTGCCAGCAGCCCCGGGAGTGCGGCCACCATATATTTT.

The chain combines TRBV28 with TRBJ2-1, with 11 positions matching TRBD2. J was trimmed by 8 bases and V by 1 base; bases with no gene match: 4. The CDR3 extends over 15 amino acids. The germline V gene has CDR1 MDHEN and CDR2 SYDVKM. This CDR3 reads CASSLSLAGAHEQFF. Written as DNA, the CDR3 is TGTGCCAGCAGTTTATCACTAGCGGGAGCCCATGAGCAGTTCTTC.

The gene calls are TRBV11-2 and TRBJ1-4, with 8 bases fitting TRBD1. J was trimmed by 5 bases and V by 3 bases; bases with no gene match: 2. The CDR3 covers 14 residues. In germline, CDR1 is SGHAT, CDR2 FQNNGV. The DNA for the CDR3 is TGTGCCAGCAGCTTTACAGGGGGAAATGAAAAACTGTTTTTT. This translates into CASSFTGGNEKLFF.

The CDR3 coding sequence is TGCGCCAGCAGCCGCCTAAGACAGGGGATAACTGAAGCTTTCTTT. This codes for CASSRLRQGITEAFF. The V and J genes are TRBV4-3 and TRBJ1-1, with 8 bases that match TRBD1. The germline V gene has CDR1 LGHNA and CDR2 YSLEER. The V segment lost 4 bases and the J segment 5 bases; nucleotides outside the gene matches: 9. The CDR3 runs to 15 residues.

The chain recombines TRBV28 with TRBJ1-5; D is uncertain. This CDR3 is 14 amino acids long. V lost 3 bases and J 5 bases, leaving 11 bases between the germline ends. Germline-derived CDR1 and CDR2 are MDHEN and SYDVKM. The CDR3 nucleotides are TGTGCCAGCAGTTTGTCCAGCGCACATCAGCCCCAGCATTTT. This translates into CASSLSSAHQPQHF.

This chain connects TRBV9 to TRBJ2-3, with TRBD2 matching over 7 bases. The CDR3 runs 15 residues. The V gene end was trimmed by 2 bases and the J gene end by 1 base; junction bases not matched to a gene: 4. Germline CDR1 reads SGDLS; CDR2 reads YYNGEE. CDR3 amino acids: CASSVLAGGTDTQYF. CDR3 nucleotides: TGTGCCAGCAGCGTCTTAGCGGGCGGCACAGATACGCAGTATTTT.

The chain has TRBV9 and TRBJ1-1; 7 nucleotides line up with TRBD1. This CDR3 comprises 17 residues. V trimming: 5 bases; J trimming: 5 bases; junction bases outside the gene matches: 18. Germline V gene data show CDR1 as SGDLS and CDR2 as YYNGEE. The CDR3 region has the DNA TGTGCCAGCAGTGTCGCGACAGGGAAGGTATTGCGGACTGAAGCTTTCTTT. Translated: CASSVATGKVLRTEAFF.